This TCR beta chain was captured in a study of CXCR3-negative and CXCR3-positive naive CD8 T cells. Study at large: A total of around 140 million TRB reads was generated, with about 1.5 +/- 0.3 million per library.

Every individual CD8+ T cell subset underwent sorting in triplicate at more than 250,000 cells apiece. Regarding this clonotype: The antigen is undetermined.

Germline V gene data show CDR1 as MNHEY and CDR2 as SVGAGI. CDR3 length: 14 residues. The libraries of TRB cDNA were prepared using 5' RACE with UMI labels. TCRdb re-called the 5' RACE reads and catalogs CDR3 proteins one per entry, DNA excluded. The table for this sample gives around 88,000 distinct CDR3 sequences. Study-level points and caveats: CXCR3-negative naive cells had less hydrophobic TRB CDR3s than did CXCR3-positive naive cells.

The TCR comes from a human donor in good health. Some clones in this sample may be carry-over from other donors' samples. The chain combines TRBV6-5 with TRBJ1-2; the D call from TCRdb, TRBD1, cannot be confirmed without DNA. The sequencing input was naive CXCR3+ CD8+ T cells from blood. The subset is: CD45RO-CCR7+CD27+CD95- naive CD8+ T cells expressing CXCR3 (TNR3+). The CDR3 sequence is CATSGTSINYGYTF.